This T cell receptor beta chain was recovered during a study of blood T cell repertoires in COVID-19. The CDR3 loop spans 15 amino acids. Losses at the gene ends were 6 bases for V and 8 bases for J; bases not matched to a gene: 11. The germline V gene has CDR1 MNHEY and CDR2 SVGAGI. Libraries were prepared by immunoSEQ multiplex PCR; TCRdb keeps only in-frame clonotypes and omits some of them. The sample has 300,000 or so clones; 70% to 90% are singletons. Material: PBMCs or T cells enriched from blood (not recorded which). The chain recombines TRBV6-5 with TRBJ1-4; 8 bases are a match to TRBD1. The source is a woman aged 25 to 39 who had recovered from COVID-19. The DNA of the CDR3 is TGTGCCAGCAGACAGGGCGGACAGGGAGGGGAAAAACTGTTTTTT. Amino acids: CASRQGGQGGEKLFF.